Presented here are 21 T cell receptor beta chains from one specimen sequenced in a study of CDR3 diversity in severe acne. TCRdb used MiXCR to reprocess the PCR reads, holding one entry per CDR3 protein. The sample records about 93,000 distinct CDR3 sequences, roughly 52% being singletons. Sequencing input: blood. The receptors stem from a male donor in good health, serving as a control.

This rearrangement joins TRBV9 to TRBJ2-5; 9 nucleotides match TRBD2. V was pared by 0 bases and J by 7 bases, with 7 bases of the junction left unmatched. The CDR3 totals 15 residues. In germline, CDR1 is SGDLS, CDR2 YYNGEE. CDR3 sequence: CASSVALAGTGTQYF. The DNA of the CDR3 is TGTGCCAGCAGCGTAGCGCTAGCGGGGACGGGGACCCAGTACTTC.

This clonotype was observed a handful of times. V and J are TRBV2 and TRBJ1-1; tentatively, D is TRBD1 (6 bases). Per the germline V gene, CDR1 is SNHLY and CDR2 is FYNNEI. V was clipped by 7 bases and J by 1 base, with 16 bases between them. This CDR3 has 15 amino acids. In DNA form, the CDR3 reads TGTGCCAGCAAGTTCCTCGGACAGAAGAACACTGAAGCTTTCTTT. Its translation is CASKFLGQKNTEAFF.

The J gene is TRBJ1-5, the V gene TRBV24-1; 7 nucleotides agree with TRBD1. The CDR3 is 14 amino acids. Losses at the gene ends were 7 bases for V and 7 bases for J; bases not matched to a gene: 9. CDR1 and CDR2 (germline): KGHDR, SFDVKD. The CDR3 reads CATSLTGMRQPQHF. The CDR3 DNA reads as TGTGCCACCAGCCTGACAGGGATGAGGCAGCCCCAGCATTTT.

To note about this clonotype: The junction shows a germline mismatch at one end, possibly a read error. V is TRBV4-1 and J is TRBJ2-7; D could derive from TRBD1 or TRBD2 (7 bases each). The CDR3 has 18 amino acids. Germline loops: CDR1 MGHRA, CDR2 YSYEKL. In DNA, the CDR3 is TGCGCCAGCAGCCAAGATGGCAGGCCGGGGGGACAGACCTACGAGCAATACTTC. Its protein is CASSQDGRPGGQTYEQYF.

Within the sample, this clonotype is medium-sized. The rearrangement joins TRBV20-1 to TRBJ2-1; the D is unclear. This CDR3 spans 19 amino acids. Germline V gene lookup returns CDR1 DFQATT and CDR2 SNEGSKA (reference sequence). V was shortened by 5 bases and J by 2 bases, with 28 bases between the two germline ends. The CDR3 sequence is CSADGPYILSSSAYNEQFF. As DNA, the CDR3 is TGCAGTGCTGACGGGCCTTATATACTGTCCTCAAGCGCCTACAATGAGCAGTTCTTC.

This clonotype was picked up many times. The rearrangement uses TRBV15 and TRBJ2-7; no clear D. Germline values: CDR1 LNHNV, CDR2 YYDKDF (reference sequence). V lost 0 bases, J lost 6 bases, and 6 bases lay in between. This CDR3 is built from 12 residues. In DNA form, the CDR3 reads TGTGCCACCAGCAGAGACATGGGCGAGCAGTACTTC. Protein product: CATSRDMGEQYF.

This clonotype was seen a handful of times. The gene calls are TRBV20-1 and TRBJ1-2; D remains ambiguous. The CDR3 loop spans 13 amino acids. Germline CDR1 DFQATT, CDR2 SNEGSKA (reference sequence). The V and J ends lost 6 bases and 1 base respectively, with 12 bases between them. The CDR3: CSAPNGHNYGYTF. DNA for the CDR3: TGCAGTGCCCCTAACGGGCATAACTATGGCTACACCTTC.

This clonotype was observed a few times. The chain links TRBV20-1 to TRBJ1-2, with 7 bases aligning to TRBD1. Germline CDR1 DFQATT, CDR2 SNEGSKA (reference sequence). J was trimmed by 4 bases and V by 3 bases; bases with no gene match: 5. The CDR3 is made up of 13 amino acids. The CDR3 nucleotides read TGCAGTGCTAGGGAGGGACAGTCCTATGGCTACACCTTC. Protein: CSAREGQSYGYTF.

V gene TRBV20-1 combines with J gene TRBJ1-1; D is unresolved. The CDR3 totals 15 residues. V lost 6 bases and J lost 4, with 21 bases in between. Germline CDR1 DFQATT, CDR2 SNEGSKA (reference sequence). The CDR3 loop is CSAFRGRLYGTEAFF. CDR3 sequence (DNA): TGCAGTGCGTTCCGCGGGCGGTTATACGGCACTGAAGCTTTCTTT.

This clonotype was found many times. The V call is TRBV7-3, the J call TRBJ2-3; no firm D call. CDR1 is SGHTA, CDR2 FQGTGA, per germline. The CDR3 loop spans 15 amino acids. V dropped 7 bases and J dropped 2 bases, with 16 bases sitting between them. This chain's CDR3 is CASIQWDSATDTQYF. Here the CDR3 DNA reads TGTGCCAGCATCCAATGGGATAGTGCCACAGATACGCAGTATTTT.

This sequence joins TRBV20-1 and TRBJ2-7; no definite D call. This CDR3 has 8 residues. Between the trimmed V and J ends, which lost 6 bases and 3 bases, there was a span of 0 bases. CDR1 and CDR2 (germline): DFQATT, SNEGSKA (reference sequence). The CDR3 loop is CSAYEQYF. DNA for the CDR3: TGCAGTGCCTACGAGCAGTACTTC.

In its sample, this clonotype was seen once. This chain uses TRBV5-1 with TRBJ1-1; 9 nucleotides align to TRBD1. The germline gives CDR1 SGHRS, CDR2 YFSETQ. With V trimmed by 2 bases and J by 4 bases, 3 bases remained unmatched. There are 14 residues in the CDR3. The CDR3 sequence is CASSFQTGGTEAFF. The CDR3 DNA reads as TGCGCCAGCAGCTTCCAGACAGGGGGCACTGAAGCTTTCTTT.

This clonotype was seen a few times. A read error is possible here, since a much larger clone lies one base away. This sequence joins TRBV19 and TRBJ1-2; D unclear. CDR3 length equals 10 residues. CDR1 and CDR2 (germline): LNHDA, SQIVND (reference sequence). Trimming shortened V by 9 bases and J by 3 bases, and 5 bases separated the two germline ends. Here the CDR3 reads CASHYYGYTF. The CDR3 nucleotides are TGTGCCAGCCATTACTATGGCTACACCTTC.

This clonotype was observed many times. V is TRBV19 and J is TRBJ2-2, with 11 positions matching TRBD1. The J segment lost 8 bases and the V segment lost 4 bases, leaving 6 bases of the junction unmatched. The CDR3 is 15 amino acids. Looked up from germline, CDR1 is LNHDA and CDR2 is SQIVND (reference sequence). The CDR3 reads CASSTQDRGRGELFF. For the CDR3, the DNA is TGTGCCAGTAGTACTCAGGACAGGGGGCGAGGGGAGCTGTTTTTT. Complete variable domain (other parts from reference TRBV19 and TRBJ2-2): DGGITQSPKYLFRKEGQNVTLSCEQNLNHDAMYWYRQDPGQGLRLIYYSQIVNDFQKGDIAEGYSVSREKKESFPLTVTSAQKNPTAFYLCASSTQDRGRGELFFGEGSRLTVL.

The DNA of the CDR3 is TGTGCCAGCAGCGCCTCGGGGTATAACACCGGGGAGCTGTTTTTT. Translated: CASSASGYNTGELFF. The chain is built from TRBV2 and TRBJ2-2; D possibly corresponds to TRBD2 (5 bases). V was pared by 6 bases and J by 2 bases, with 13 bases between. The CDR3 spans 15 residues. Germline assignment: CDR1 SNHLY and CDR2 FYNNEI.

This clonotype came up many times. The V and J genes are TRBV6-2 or TRBV6-3 and TRBJ2-7, with 11 bases matching TRBD2. CDR1 is MNHEY, CDR2 SVGEGT, per germline. This CDR3 is 18 amino acids long. Trimming removed 3 bases from V and 0 bases from J; junction bases left unmatched: 10. The DNA for the CDR3 is TGTGCCAGCAGTTATGGGGTAGCGGGAGGGCCAAGCTCCTACGAGCAGTACTTC. Its translation: CASSYGVAGGPSSYEQYF.

V usage is TRBV5-5 and J usage is TRBJ2-6; no firm D call. CDR1 is SGHKS, CDR2 YYEKEE, per germline (reference sequence). V dropped 6 bases and J dropped 3 bases, with 10 bases sitting between them. The CDR3 consists of 14 residues. The CDR3 spells CASTTSGGANVLTF. CDR3 in DNA: TGTGCCAGCACCACTTCCGGTGGGGCCAACGTCCTGACTTTC.

The chain recombines TRBV20-1 with TRBJ1-6; the D is unclear. V lost 6 bases and J 9 bases, leaving 18 bases between the germline ends. The CDR3 consists of 14 residues. Germline V gives CDR1 DFQATT, CDR2 SNEGSKA (reference sequence). CDR3 nucleotide sequence: TGCAGTGCCAGCAGGACCTTAGGGCCTTCACCCCTCCACTTT. This translates into CSASRTLGPSPLHF.

The gene calls are TRBV19 and TRBJ2-1; D may correspond to TRBD1 or TRBD2 (6 bases each). CDR1 is LNHDA and CDR2 is SQIVND in the germline V gene (reference sequence). This CDR3 contains 15 residues. Deletions cut 6 bases from V and 4 bases from J, with 16 bases between. The CDR3 loop reads CASSRQEGGYNEQFF. DNA of the CDR3: TGTGCCAGTAGCCGCCAAGAGGGGGGATACAATGAGCAGTTCTTC.

This clonotype appeared a few times. Its ends do not fully match the called genes, so a read error is possible. This rearrangement joins TRBV20-1 to TRBJ2-1; 11 bases match TRBD2. Germline loops: CDR1 DFQATT, CDR2 SNEGSKA (reference sequence). This CDR3 has 13 residues. The CDR3 is CSAADVAGGPGLF. CDR3 in DNA: TGCAGTGCTGCCGACGTAGCGGGAGGGCCTGGTCTCTTC.

This rearrangement joins TRBV20-1 to TRBJ2-2; 9 positions agree with TRBD2. CDR3 length equals 15 residues. CDR1 is DFQATT, CDR2 SNEGSKA, per germline (reference sequence). The V and J ends lost 2 bases and 7 bases, in that order; junction bases with no gene match: 8. The CDR3 sequence: CSARQSGTSFGELFF. CDR3 coding DNA: TGCAGTGCTAGACAGTCCGGGACTAGCTTCGGGGAGCTGTTTTTT.